The clone carrying this T cell receptor beta chain has a handful of counts. This entry belongs to a study of human T cells and chemical hapten exposure. This CDR3 has 12 amino acids. Germline values: CDR1 SGHVS, CDR2 FNYEAQ. The germline V and J ends were trimmed by 3 bases and 3 bases, with 6 bases remaining between them. TCRdb re-derived calls from the RACE reads in MiXCR, one entry per CDR3 protein. The profile covers 210,000 or so distinct CDR3 sequences, with under 30% appearing a single time and roughly 2.4% taken by the ten largest. Time point here: patch test 3, about 24 weeks after DPC sensitization. Treatment given: therapeutic diphenylcyclopropenone sensitization with weekly scalp DPC.

The starting material was whole blood, obtained in connection with sensitization to the hapten diphenylcyclopropenone (DPC). This TCR derives from a middle-aged woman with alopecia areata. Some clones in this sample may be carry-over from other donors' samples. The chain joins TRBV7-6 to TRBJ2-7; perhaps TRBD1 as D (5 bases). CDR3 protein: CASSFTGYEQYF. The CDR3 nucleotides read TGTGCCAGCAGCTTCACAGGCTACGAGCAGTACTTC.